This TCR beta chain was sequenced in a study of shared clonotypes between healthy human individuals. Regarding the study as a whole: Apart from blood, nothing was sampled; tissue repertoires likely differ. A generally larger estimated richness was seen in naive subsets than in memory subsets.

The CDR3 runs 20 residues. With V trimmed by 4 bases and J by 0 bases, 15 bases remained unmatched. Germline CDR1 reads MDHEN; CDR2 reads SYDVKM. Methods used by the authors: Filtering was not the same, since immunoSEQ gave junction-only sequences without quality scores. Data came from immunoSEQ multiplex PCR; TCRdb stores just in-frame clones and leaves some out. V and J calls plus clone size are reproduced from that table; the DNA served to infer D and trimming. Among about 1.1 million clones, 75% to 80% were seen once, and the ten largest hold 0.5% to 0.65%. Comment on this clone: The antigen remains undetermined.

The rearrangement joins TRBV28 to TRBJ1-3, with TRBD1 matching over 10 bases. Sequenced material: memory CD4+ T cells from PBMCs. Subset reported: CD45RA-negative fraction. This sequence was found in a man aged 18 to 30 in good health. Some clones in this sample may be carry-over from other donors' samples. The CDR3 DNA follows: TGTGCCAGCAGTTCTCTCCGGGACAGGGGCAGGCGGGCCTCTGGAAACACCATATATTTT. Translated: CASSSLRDRGRRASGNTIYF.